This entry features one T cell receptor (beta chain) sequence. This clonotype was recorded at least ten times. This receptor's antigen is unknown. Base qualities are not at hand, and no much larger clone is one base apart. The data derive from a study of CD8+CD57+ T cells in acquired aplastic anemia (dated by TCRdb to 2017 to 2018). Concerning the study at large: Extracted DNA from sorted CD4+ and CD8+ cells averaged around 3.3 ug, ranging from about 0.18 to 27.4 ug. An average of approximately 10 million reads for CD4+ cells and around 11 million reads for CD8+ cells was obtained from healthy donor samples. Findings and caveats that apply to the study as a whole: CD8+ Simpson's diversity did not differ significantly between patients and healthy controls (P=0.060). Twenty-nine CD8+ CDR3 sequences were shared between patients and controls but appeared highly expressed in patients and within their immunodominant clones.

Genomic DNA was used as template for profiling of TCR beta VDJ combinations and CDR3 sequences. An Illumina HiSeq 2000 was used for TCR repertoire sequencing. As for the original processing: Repertoire assessment relied on Simpson's diversity index, CDR3 size and DJ length profiles, and TRBV/TRBJ rearrangement plots. The immunodominant clone was defined as the most abundant DNA sequence in deep sequencing data. CDR3 amino acid sequences were screened for sharing across subjects and compared with published repertoires and the VDJdb database. The raw public reads went through TCRdb reprocessing: fastp at Q25, MiXCR clone calling, in-frame beta chains kept. Rows are unified per CDR3 protein, each entry keeping the most common DNA and genes. These V and J calls originate from TCRdb's pipeline instead of the authors' own analysis. For this sample there are about 170,000 distinct CDR3 sequences; just under 65% appear just once. Jointly, the top ten make up about 41% of the sample.

The study deep-sequenced TCR repertoires of sorted CD4+ and CD8+ blood T cells from severe aplastic anemia patients and healthy subjects. Ficoll-Paque density gradient centrifugation was used to isolate peripheral blood mononuclear cells. Before DNA extraction, CD4+ and CD8+ T cells were sorted by FACS or by magnetic beads. This TCR was sampled from a human donor in good health. Sequencing was carried out using sorted CD4+, CD8+, or CD8+CD57+ T cells (not recorded which) from PBMCs.

Here the CDR3 is given as CASSGTDSYEQYF. The nucleotides read TGTGCCAGCTCCGGGACAGACTCCTACGAGCAGTACTTC. The chain couples TRBV9 to TRBJ2-7, with 7 middle bases fitting TRBD1. Inclusive of the bounding cysteine and phenylalanine, the CDR3 is 13 residues long. Only CDR3 DNA is held: 39 bases, read in frame from base 1. CDR1 and CDR2, per the germline V gene, are SGDLS and YYNGEE. Trimming removed 7 bases from V and 0 bases from J; the gene matches leave 4 bases unexplained.